This T cell receptor (beta chain) is drawn from a study of blood T cell repertoires in COVID-19 (dated by TCRdb to 2018 to 2020). About the investigation overall: The collaborator samples originated in the United States, Italy and Spain and spanned the acute and convalescent phases of COVID-19. A de-identified subject ID, COVID-19 status, age in years and sex were almost always included in the sample metadata. Where available, HLA class I and class II types were obtained from metadata supplied by the sample provider rather than from assay-based typing. Deeply sampled blood TCRbeta repertoires from subjects exposed to, actively infected with, or recovered from COVID-19 were included in the dataset. Samples came from the ongoing ImmuneRACE study (first 160 participants) plus 1,254 subjects from 6 global collaborators. The prospective study material was composed of cDNA or gDNA derived from T cells, B-cell-depleted T cells, or PBMCs. The repertoires were released in a freely available public database meant as a resource for research on the immune response to SARS-CoV-2.

There are 15 amino acids in the CDR3, from cysteine to phenylalanine inclusive. The CDR3 DNA has 45 bases and is translated from base 1. CDR1 LNHDA and CDR2 SQIVND were looked up in the germline V gene (reference sequence). Clipping removes 8 bases from V and 7 bases from J, with 12 as the unmatched junction base count. One collaborating source in Seattle enrolled patients during active infection and followed them longitudinally through the course of disease. The collaborating institutions used their own protocols to collect whole blood in K2EDTA tubes. For TCRbeta analysis, collaborators shipped samples as frozen whole blood, isolated PBMCs, or DNA extracted from either of those sample types. On this clone itself: No cognate antigen has been identified for it. No base-level quality is on record; no much larger clone is a single base apart.

Beyond this particular receptor, the publication reports: Clinical and demographic metadata were provided uncurated, with the amount varying by source and participant.

The immunoSEQ Assay, a bias-controlled multiplex PCR, was used to amplify TCRbeta CDR3 regions from genomic DNA. The source study handled its data this way. The number of nucleated cells in each sample was estimated from the amplification of reference gene primers within the assay. To quantify the absolute abundance of each unique TCRbeta CDR3 rearrangement, sequence reads were collapsed and filtered. For each sample, productive Simpson clonality was calculated as the square root of Simpson's diversity index across productive rearrangements. The immuneACCESS repertoire file appears here via TCRdb, limited to in-frame rearrangements. These files lack a portion of the clones; in checked studies, under half of the deficit traces to unresolved V genes, and the cause of the others is not known. The V and J calls and clone size were taken over from that table, and D and trimming were inferred from the DNA. The table for this sample lists some 180,000 clones; 75% to 85% of them were counted only once. The top ten constitute approximately 10% of the sample.

Sequenced: peripheral blood. This sequence uses TRBV19 and TRBJ2-2, with 8 middle bases fitting TRBD2. This sequence originates from a woman aged 40 to 49 with COVID-19, enrolled during active disease. The CDR3 region has the sequence CASAVAGPLFGELFF. The nucleotide sequence is given as TGTGCCAGTGCGGTAGCGGGACCCCTTTTCGGGGAGCTGTTTTTT. The variable domain in full, with residues beyond the CDR3 obtained from the reference TRBV19 and TRBJ2-2 genes, is DGGITQSPKYLFRKEGQNVTLSCEQNLNHDAMYWYRQDPGQGLRLIYYSQIVNDFQKGDIAEGYSVSREKKESFPLTVTSAQKNPTAFYLCASAVAGPLFGELFFGEGSRLTVL.